The entry below gives a single T cell receptor (beta chain) sequence along with its context. The investigators split CD4+ cells into a CD45RA+ naive subset and a CD45RA-negative memory subset. CDR1 is LNHDA, CDR2 SQIVND, per germline (reference sequence). V was pared by 6 bases and J by 6 bases, with 18 bases between. This CDR3 spans 15 amino acids. The data were produced by immunoSEQ multiplex PCR, yet TCRdb's version contains in-frame clones alone and is incomplete. The repertoire holds approximately 1.5 million clones, with just under 99% as singletons. This entry comes from a study of shared clonotypes between healthy human individuals.

This clonotype was sampled from a man aged 25 to 40 in good health. Sequenced sample: naive CD4+ T cells sorted from blood. The subset was: CD45RA+ positively selected. J is TRBJ1-5 and V is TRBV19; D ambiguous. In DNA, the CDR3 is TGTGCCAGTAGCCGGGAGGGCCTCCGGAGTCAGCCCCAGCATTTT. Protein: CASSREGLRSQPQHF.